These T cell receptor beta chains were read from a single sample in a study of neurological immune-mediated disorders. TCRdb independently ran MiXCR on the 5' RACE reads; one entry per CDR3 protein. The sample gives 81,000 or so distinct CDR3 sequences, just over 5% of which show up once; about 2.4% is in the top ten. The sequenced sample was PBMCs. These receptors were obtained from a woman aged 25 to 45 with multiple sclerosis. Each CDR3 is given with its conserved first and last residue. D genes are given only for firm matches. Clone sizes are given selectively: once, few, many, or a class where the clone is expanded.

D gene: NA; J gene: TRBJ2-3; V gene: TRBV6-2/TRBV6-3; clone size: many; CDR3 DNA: TGTGCCAGCAGTTACACCTACCGAGATACGCAGTATTTT; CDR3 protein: CASSYTYRDTQYF
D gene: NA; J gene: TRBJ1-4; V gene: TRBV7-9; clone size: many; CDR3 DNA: TGTGCCAGCAGAACGACAGGTGTCGAAAAACTGTTTTTT; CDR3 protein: CASRTTGVEKLFF
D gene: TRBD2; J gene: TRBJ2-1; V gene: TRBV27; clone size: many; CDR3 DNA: TGTGCCAGCAGTGGGATTAGCGGGTTCTCCTACAATGAGCAGTTCTTC; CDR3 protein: CASSGISGFSYNEQFF
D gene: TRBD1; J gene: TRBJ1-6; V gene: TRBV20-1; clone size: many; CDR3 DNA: TGCAGTGCTCCCCGTGGGACAGCGGATTCACCCCTCCACTTT; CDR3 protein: CSAPRGTADSPLHF
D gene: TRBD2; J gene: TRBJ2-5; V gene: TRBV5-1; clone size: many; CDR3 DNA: TGCGCCAGCAGACCCGGACTAGCGGGACCACCCGTCCAAGAGACCCAGTACTTC; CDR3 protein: CASRPGLAGPPVQETQYF
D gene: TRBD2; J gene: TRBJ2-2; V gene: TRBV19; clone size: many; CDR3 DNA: TGTGCCAGTAGTACCCTAGCGGGATCGAACACCGGGGAGCTGTTTTTT; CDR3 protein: CASSTLAGSNTGELFF
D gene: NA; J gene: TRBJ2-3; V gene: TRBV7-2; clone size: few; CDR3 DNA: TGTGCCAGCAGCAATAGGGGCGAGCTCCCGGATACGCAGTATTTT; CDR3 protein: CASSNRGELPDTQYF
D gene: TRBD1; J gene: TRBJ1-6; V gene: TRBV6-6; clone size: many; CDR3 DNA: TGTGCCAGCAGTGGAGGGACAGGGAGATCACCCCTCCACTTT; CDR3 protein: CASSGGTGRSPLHF
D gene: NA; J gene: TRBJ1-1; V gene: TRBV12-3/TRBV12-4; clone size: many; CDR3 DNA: TGTGCCAGCAGTTTCATGGGGGGTCCAAACACTGAAGCTTTCTTT; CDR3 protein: CASSFMGGPNTEAFF
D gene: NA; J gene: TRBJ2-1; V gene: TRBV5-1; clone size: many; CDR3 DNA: TGCGCCAGCAGCCCCGGACAGTACAATGAGCAGTTCTTC; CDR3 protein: CASSPGQYNEQFF
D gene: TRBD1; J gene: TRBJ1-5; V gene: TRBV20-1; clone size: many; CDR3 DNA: TGCAGTGCTAGTTTCGGGACAGGGGGGAACCAGCCCCAGCATTTT; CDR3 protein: CSASFGTGGNQPQHF
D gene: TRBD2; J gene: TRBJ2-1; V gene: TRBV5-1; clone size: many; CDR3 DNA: TGCGCCAGCAGGATACTAGCGGGAGGCCTCAAGGCGTACAATGAGCAGTTCTTC; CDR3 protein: CASRILAGGLKAYNEQFF
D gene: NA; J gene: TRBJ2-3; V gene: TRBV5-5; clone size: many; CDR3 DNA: TGTGCCAGCAGCCCTGGTCCAGATACGCAGTATTTT; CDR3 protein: CASSPGPDTQYF
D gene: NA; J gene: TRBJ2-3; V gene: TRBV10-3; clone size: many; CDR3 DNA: TGTGCCATCAGTGATGACAGGCCACCAGATACGCAGTATTTT; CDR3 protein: CAISDDRPPDTQYF
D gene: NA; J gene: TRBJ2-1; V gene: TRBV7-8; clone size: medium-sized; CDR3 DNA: TGTGCCAGCAGCTTAGCGGGTAATGCGGGAGAGCAGTTCTTC; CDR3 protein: CASSLAGNAGEQFF
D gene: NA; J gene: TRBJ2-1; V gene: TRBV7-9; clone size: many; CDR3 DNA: TGTGCCAGCAGCCGACGAACAGGGTATGGAAACAATGAGCAGTTCTTC; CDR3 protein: CASSRRTGYGNNEQFF
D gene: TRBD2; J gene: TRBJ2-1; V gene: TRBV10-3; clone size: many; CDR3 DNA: TGTGCCGTCCTAGCGGGGGGCCGGGGGCCGTTCTTC; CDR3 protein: CAVLAGGRGPFF
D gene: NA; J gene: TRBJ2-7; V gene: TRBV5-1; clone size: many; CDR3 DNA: TGCGCCAGCAGCTTAGACGGGGGCGCCTACGAGCAGTACTTC; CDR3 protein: CASSLDGGAYEQYF
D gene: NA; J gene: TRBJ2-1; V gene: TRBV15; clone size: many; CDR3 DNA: TGTGCCACCAGCAGTCGGAGGGGTACGGAGCAGTTCTTC; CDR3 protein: CATSSRRGTEQFF
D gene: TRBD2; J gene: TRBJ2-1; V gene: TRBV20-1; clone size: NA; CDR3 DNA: TGCAGTGCTAGACAAACTAGCGGTATCTACAATGAGCAGTTCTTC; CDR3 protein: CSARQTSGIYNEQFF
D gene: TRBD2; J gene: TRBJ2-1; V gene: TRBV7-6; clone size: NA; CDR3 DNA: TGTGCCAGCAGCTTAGCACACCAGCTAGCGGCGTCCAATGAGCAGTTCTTC; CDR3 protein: CASSLAHQLAASNEQFF
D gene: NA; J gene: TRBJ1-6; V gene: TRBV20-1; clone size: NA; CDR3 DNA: TGCAGTGCTCCTGGGTCTAATTCACCCCTCCACTTT; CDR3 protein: CSAPGSNSPLHF
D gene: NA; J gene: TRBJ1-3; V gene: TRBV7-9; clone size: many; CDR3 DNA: TGTGCCAGCAGCTTAGGTCCGGCCAGCCCTGGAAACACCATATATTTT; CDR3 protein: CASSLGPASPGNTIYF
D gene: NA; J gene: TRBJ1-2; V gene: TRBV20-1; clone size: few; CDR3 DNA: TGCAGTGCTAGCTCATCTAGGGGATACTATGGCTACACCTTC; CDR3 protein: CSASSSRGYYGYTF
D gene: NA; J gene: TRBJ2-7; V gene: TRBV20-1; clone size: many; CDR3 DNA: TGCAGTGCTAGAGTTACGGGGTCCTACGAGCAGTACTTC; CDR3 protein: CSARVTGSYEQYF
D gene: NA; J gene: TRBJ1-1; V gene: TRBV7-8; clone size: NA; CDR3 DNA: TGTGCCAGCAGCTTAGAGTTCAGGGGCCGTGCGACCACTGAAGCTTTCTTT; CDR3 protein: CASSLEFRGRATTEAFF
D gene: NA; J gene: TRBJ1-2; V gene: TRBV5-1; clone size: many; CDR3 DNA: TGCGCCAGCAGACAACAGGGCTTTTACACCTTC; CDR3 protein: CASRQQGFYTF
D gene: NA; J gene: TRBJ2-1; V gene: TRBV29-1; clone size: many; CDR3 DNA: TGCAGCTCCCGTCCAGGGAAGAATGAGCAGTTCTTC; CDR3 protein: CSSRPGKNEQFF
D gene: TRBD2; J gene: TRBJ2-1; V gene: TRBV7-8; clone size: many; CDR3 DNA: TGTGCCAGCAGCCTACAGCGGGGTTACAATGAGCAGTTCTTC; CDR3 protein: CASSLQRGYNEQFF
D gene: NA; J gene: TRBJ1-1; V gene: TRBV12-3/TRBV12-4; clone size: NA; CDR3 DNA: TGTGACACCCAAGCGGATATGTTAGAAGCTTTCTTT; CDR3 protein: CDTQADMLEAFF
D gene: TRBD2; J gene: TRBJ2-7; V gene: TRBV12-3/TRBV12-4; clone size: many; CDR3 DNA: TGTGCCAGCAGTTCGCCACTAGCGGGAAACGAGCAGTACTTC; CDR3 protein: CASSSPLAGNEQYF
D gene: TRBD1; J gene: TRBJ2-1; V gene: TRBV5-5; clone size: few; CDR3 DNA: TGTGCCAGCAGCTTTCCGCGGACAGGGTACCGTAAATCCTCCTACAATGAGCAGTTCTTC; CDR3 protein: CASSFPRTGYRKSSYNEQFF
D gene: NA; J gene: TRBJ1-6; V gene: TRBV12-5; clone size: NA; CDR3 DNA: TGTGCTAGTGCCCTCAGACCACTCAGGTTTAGAAGTTCACCCCTCCACTTT; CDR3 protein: CASALRPLRFRSSPLHF
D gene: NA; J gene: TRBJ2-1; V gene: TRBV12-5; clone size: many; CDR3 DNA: TGTGCTACCTCTTTAAGTCCCGGTGAGCAGTTCTTC; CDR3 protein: CATSLSPGEQFF
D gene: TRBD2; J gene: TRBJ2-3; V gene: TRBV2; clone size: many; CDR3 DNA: TGTGCCAGCAGCTCCGGACTAGCGGGAGGAAGGACAGATACGCAGTATTTT; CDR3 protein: CASSSGLAGGRTDTQYF
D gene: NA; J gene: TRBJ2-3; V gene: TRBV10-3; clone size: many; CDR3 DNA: TGTGCCATCAGACCGGGCGGGGCCGATACGCAGTATTTT; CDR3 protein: CAIRPGGADTQYF
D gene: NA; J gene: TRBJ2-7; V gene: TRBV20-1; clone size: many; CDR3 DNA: TGCAGTGCTAGAGGACAGGCCGACTACGAGCAGTACTTC; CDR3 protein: CSARGQADYEQYF
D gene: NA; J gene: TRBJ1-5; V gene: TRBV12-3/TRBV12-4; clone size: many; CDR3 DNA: TGTGCCAGCAGTTTGAGTGGCAATCAGCCCCAGCATTTT; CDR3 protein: CASSLSGNQPQHF
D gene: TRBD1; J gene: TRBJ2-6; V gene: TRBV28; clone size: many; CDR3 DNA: TGTGCCAGCAGTCTGGGACCGGTGGGGGACAGAACCGCTCTTGGGGCCAACGTCCTGACTTTC; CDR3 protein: CASSLGPVGDRTALGANVLTF